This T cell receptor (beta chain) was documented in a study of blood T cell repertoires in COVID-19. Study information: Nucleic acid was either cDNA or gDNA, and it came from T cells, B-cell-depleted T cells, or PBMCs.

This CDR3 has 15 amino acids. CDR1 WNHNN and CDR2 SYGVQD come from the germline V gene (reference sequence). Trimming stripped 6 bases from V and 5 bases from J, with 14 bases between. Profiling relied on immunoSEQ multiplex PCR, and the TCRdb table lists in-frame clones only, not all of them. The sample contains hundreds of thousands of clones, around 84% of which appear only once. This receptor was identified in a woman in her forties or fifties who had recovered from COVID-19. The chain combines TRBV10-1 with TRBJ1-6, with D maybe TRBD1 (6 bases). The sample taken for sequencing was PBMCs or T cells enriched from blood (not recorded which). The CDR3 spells CASSGQGLDNSPLHF. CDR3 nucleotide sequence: TGCGCCAGCAGCGGGCAGGGGCTCGATAATTCACCCCTCCACTTT.